A selection of T cell receptor beta chains follows, all from one sample in a study of cytomegalovirus exposure and HLA in healthy donors. Only in-frame clones appear in the TCRdb table, and some are missing; sequencing was by immunoSEQ multiplex PCR. The data show about 200,000 clones, roughly 84% seen once. The material sequenced was PBMCs. These receptors came from a girl aged 5 to 17 in good health and CMV-seronegative. CDR3s include the opening cysteine and the closing phenylalanine or tryptophan. D genes are given only for firm matches. Part of the rows lack a size; the others show once, few, many or a class for expanded clones.

d_call clone_size j_call v_call cdr3_nt cdr3_aa
. . TRBJ1-2 TRBV28 TGTGCCAGCAGTTTTTCTGGCAGGGGCTCTCTCGGCTACACCTTC CASSFSGRGSLGYTF
. . TRBJ1-5 TRBV29-1 TGCAGCGTTGCATCCGGGGTAGAACAGCCCCAGCATTTT CSVASGVEQPQHF
TRBD1 once TRBJ2-7 TRBV5-3 TGTGCCAGAAGCCAGGACAGGTTTTGCCCCGAGCAGTACTTC CARSQDRFCPEQYF
TRBD2 few TRBJ2-7 TRBV6-5 TGTGCCAGCAGACGGACTAGCGGGGGGTTCTACGAGCAGTACTTC CASRRTSGGFYEQYF
TRBD1 . TRBJ2-7 TRBV19 TGTGCCAGTAGTGAGGACAGGGGGTCCTACGAGCAGTACTTC CASSEDRGSYEQYF
. . TRBJ1-2 TRBV19 TGTGCCAGTAGTTTGAACTGGGACAACCGCTATGGCTACACCTTC CASSLNWDNRYGYTF
. . TRBJ2-6 TRBV4-2 TGTGCCAGCAGCCAAGCGACAGCCTCTGGGGCCAACGTCCTGACTTTC CASSQATASGANVLTF
. few TRBJ2-1 TRBV28 TGTGCCAGCAGTTTTGTGGAAACTACCTACAATGAGCAGTTCTTC CASSFVETTYNEQFF
TRBD1 . TRBJ2-1 TRBV7-9 TGTGCCAGCAGCCCAATTTGGGACAGGACTTCTAATGAGCAGTTCTTC CASSPIWDRTSNEQFF
. . TRBJ2-7 TRBV19 TGTGCCAGTATTGGTGAGTCCTACGAGCAGTACTTC CASIGESYEQYF
TRBD1 few TRBJ1-1 TRBV5-6 TGTGCCAGCAGCTTTTTGGCCCGGGGACAGAAGAACACTGAAGCTTTCTTT CASSFLARGQKNTEAFF
TRBD1 once TRBJ2-7 TRBV5-1 TGCGCCAGCAGCGTAACCGGGACAGGGGCCTACGAGCAGTACTTC CASSVTGTGAYEQYF
TRBD1 . TRBJ2-1 TRBV19 TGTGCCAGTAGTATGGGACAGGGGGCCGGCAATGAGCAGTTCTTC CASSMGQGAGNEQFF
TRBD1 . TRBJ1-1 TRBV7-2 TGTGCCAGCAGCCGTTTACCAGGGGGCGCGCGGAACACTGAAGCTTTCTTT CASSRLPGGARNTEAFF
. . TRBJ1-4 TRBV15 TGTGCCACCAGCGACAGACGGCATAATGAAAAACTGTTTTTT CATSDRRHNEKLFF
TRBD2 . TRBJ2-5 TRBV18 TGTGCCAGCTCAGCATCCCTTCCGGGACTAGCGGGAGGGCCGGACACCCAGTACTTC CASSASLPGLAGGPDTQYF
. . TRBJ1-6 TRBV5-1 TGCGCCAGCAGAGACTCCGGACGGGCGGGGACCAATTCACCCCTCCACTTT CASRDSGRAGTNSPLHF
. . TRBJ1-1 TRBV19 TGTGCCAGTAGTTTTCTCCAGGGTGATAGGGACACTGAAGCTTTCTTT CASSFLQGDRDTEAFF
TRBD1 . TRBJ2-1 TRBV4-1 TGCGCCAGCAGCCGGGACAGGGTCAATGAGCAGTTCTTC CASSRDRVNEQFF
TRBD2 once TRBJ2-3 TRBV7-2 TGTGCCAGCAGCCCATTGGGACTAGCAACAGATACGCAGTATTTT CASSPLGLATDTQYF